The source of this T cell receptor (beta chain) is a study of T cells in Graves' hyperthyroidism and ophthalmopathy (dated by TCRdb to between 2018 and 2020). A note on the overall study: Peripheral blood samples were taken at the time of initial diagnosis, prior to any treatment. To identify TCR V-J signatures that set the groups apart, the researchers used a discovery cohort of 95 to 100 patients, made up of under 50 with Graves' ophthalmopathy and about 60 with stable Graves' hyperthyroidism. Whether ophthalmopathy could be predicted prospectively was tested in an independent validation cohort made up of about 18 hyperthyroidism patients plus 17 patients who later progressed to ophthalmopathy. The 80 to 100 discovery patients were randomly divided into training and test sets at a 7:3 ratio. Thyroid tissue and blood T-cell repertoires from about six Graves' hyperthyroidism patients were also compared in the study. Following sampling, methimazole starting at 30 mg daily was given to hyperthyroidism patients, and high-dose intravenous methylprednisolone was given to ophthalmopathy patients. The paper describes TCR Vbeta CDR3 sequencing of 140 or so peripheral blood samples, made up of 43 ophthalmopathy patients, 70 to 75 hyperthyroidism patients and 17 progressor patients.

Taken from the germline V gene (reference sequence), the CDR1 and CDR2 loops are LNHDA and SQIVND. Spanning cysteine to phenylalanine, the CDR3 consists of 14 amino acids. Here the CDR3 DNA is all that survives: 42 bases in frame from base 1. Clipping removes 2 bases from V and 7 bases from J, with 1 as the unmatched junction base count. Stable Graves' hyperthyroidism was defined as the absence of progression to ophthalmopathy over 18 months of follow-up. Hyperthyroidism patients were newly diagnosed, had a disease duration of under 2 months, and were aged 18 to 65 years. The study excluded patients with uncontrolled infections, other autoimmune diseases, pregnancy or lactation. Diagnoses relied on clinical symptoms, serum thyroxine and TRAb, thyroid ultrasound and orbital computed tomography. PBMCs were separated from around 9.1 ml of fresh peripheral blood using Ficoll-Paque density gradient centrifugation. Total RNA was extracted with Trizol reagent, and quality was checked on an Agilent 2100 Bioanalyzer.

The TCR beta CDR3 regions were amplified from the RNA transcripts. A first-round RT-PCR of the TCR CDR3 used the HTBI primer set with the Qiagen OneStep RT-PCR kit. Libraries were constructed in a second round of multiplex PCR, after which size selection and purification were performed. Libraries were sequenced paired-end with 100 bp reads on an Illumina HiSeq2000. Per the source publication's procedure: SOAPnuke was used to process the raw data, throwing out any read that contained adapters or uncalled bases, had a mean Phred below 15, or lacked an exact constant-primer or identifier match. High-quality paired reads were merged using COPE v1.2.5, and each unique nucleotide sequence was defined as a clonotype. MiTCR v1.1 was used to align clonotypes to the IMGT TRBV, TRBD and TRBJ reference segments. Only V-J combinations with frequency above 0.0001, covering about 99% of repertoires, were analysed. The TCS score was defined as the ratio of F50 (clonal expansion) to E x V (chaos), calculated using BLOSUM62-based TCRdist between CDR3 peptides within each V-J. Welch's t-statistics and random forest reduced some 510 V-J features to some 14, which were used in a naive Bayes classifier (R e1071). TCRdb redid the processing of the public reads, applying fastp at Q25 and MiXCR, and retained in-frame beta chains. Rows with a matching CDR3 protein are joined into one entry that keeps the most common DNA and genes. TCRdb, not the authors, supplied the V and J calls. This sample holds 540,000 or so distinct CDR3 sequences; 15% to 19% were observed only once. Jointly, the top ten make up around 7.3% of the sample.

On this clonotype itself: Its target antigen remains unknown. No quality values exist for individual bases; no much larger clone is one base distant.

General conclusions and limits of the study: Sample size was not statistically predetermined, and investigators were not blinded to group allocation. Ophthalmopathy was separated from stable hyperthyroidism by a 13 V-J signature model, with approximately 86% sensitivity and 81% to 82% specificity obtained in cross-validation and 80%/75% obtained in testing. In validation, the model predicted progression to ophthalmopathy with about 71% sensitivity and approximately 78% specificity, a median of roughly seven months before onset. Most expanded thyroid clonotypes (frequency above 0.001) were also found in blood, which suggests that blood repertoires may mirror thyroid immune responses.

The chain uses TRBV19 and TRBJ2-1, with 11 bases matching TRBD2. The sample consisted of blood. This sequence was found in a woman aged 25 to 45 with Graves' hyperthyroidism. The DNA is TGTGCCAGTAGTATACGGACTAGCGGGAATGAGCAGTTCTTC. This is translated as CASSIRTSGNEQFF. When the CDR3 is completed using the reference TRBV19 and TRBJ2-1 genes on either side, the full variable domain is DGGITQSPKYLFRKEGQNVTLSCEQNLNHDAMYWYRQDPGQGLRLIYYSQIVNDFQKGDIAEGYSVSREKKESFPLTVTSAQKNPTAFYLCASSIRTSGNEQFFGPGTRLTVL.